This record concerns one TCR beta chain sequence. This sample stems from a study of cytomegalovirus exposure and HLA in healthy donors. Study at large: Membership in the Caucasian-associated ancestry cluster was found for 81% of approximately 380 genotyped donors.

Germline CDR1 SEHNR, CDR2 FQNEAQ (reference sequence). This CDR3 is built from 13 residues. Amplification used 60 Vbeta primers and 13 Jbeta primers. Sequenced by immunoSEQ multiplex PCR; TCRdb stores in-frame clones only, minus some. The table shows over 150,000 clones, with 82% occurring only once. V usage is TRBV7-9 and J usage is TRBJ2-7; 9 nucleotides line up with TRBD2. The sample taken for sequencing was PBMCs. The TCR sequence derives from a boy aged 2-15 years in good health and CMV-seronegative. In DNA form, the CDR3 reads TGTGCGGGCGGGGGGGGCAATTACGACGAGCAGTACTTC. Its translation: CAGGGGNYDEQYF.